These 26 T cell receptor beta chains originate from one sample sequenced in a study of T-cell memory formation after mild COVID-19. Each CDR3 protein is one row after TCRdb ran MiXCR on the 5' RACE reads. The sample consists of about 470,000 distinct CDR3 sequences, around a quarter of them appearing once. The sequenced material came from PBMCs or a T cell subset sorted from them (not recorded which). These receptors came from an adult woman who had mild COVID-19 (a few samples of this study predate the infection). Cell type and time point are not known.

This clonotype was counted a few times. The chain has TRBV20-1 and TRBJ2-1, with 9 bases fitting TRBD2. Looked up from germline, CDR1 is DFQATT and CDR2 is SNEGSKA (reference sequence). Germline trimming cut 5 bases from V and 3 bases from J; bases unmatched to any gene: 11. This CDR3 is 16 amino acids long. CDR3: CSAPGTLAGLYNEQFF. The CDR3 region has the DNA TGCAGTGCTCCAGGGACTCTAGCGGGACTCTACAATGAGCAGTTCTTC.

The chain uses TRBV27 and TRBJ1-4, with D possibly being TRBD1 (5 bases). V was shortened by 5 bases and J by 11 bases, with 12 bases between the two germline ends. The CDR3 contains 12 residues. CDR1 MNHEY and CDR2 SMNVEV come from the germline V gene (reference sequence). The CDR3 spells CASSTIGEKLFF. Written as DNA, the CDR3 is TGTGCCAGCAGTACCATAGGGGAGAAACTGTTTTTT.

The V call is TRBV5-1, the J call TRBJ1-6; the D is unclear. V lost 4 bases and J lost 6, with 8 bases in between. In germline, CDR1 is SGHRS, CDR2 YFSETQ. CDR3 size: 13 residues. The CDR3 sequence: CASSPDPNSPLHF. For the CDR3, the DNA is TGCGCCAGCAGCCCGGACCCTAATTCACCCCTCCACTTT.

The chain recombines TRBV7-2 with TRBJ2-7; 9 nucleotides match TRBD1. Germline values: CDR1 SGHTA, CDR2 FQGNSA. The V gene end was trimmed by 5 bases and the J gene end by 3 bases; junction bases not matched to a gene: 5. This CDR3 region has 14 residues. CDR3 nucleotide sequence: TGTGCCAGCAGCGTAGGACAGGGGTTCTACGAGCAGTACTTC. Translation gives CASSVGQGFYEQYF. Full variable domain (remainder filled in from reference TRBV7-2 and TRBJ2-7): GAGVSQSPSNKVTEKGKDVELRCDPISGHTALYWYRQSLGQGLEFLIYFQGNSAPDKSGLPSDRFSAERTGGSVSTLTIQRTQQEDSAVYLCASSVGQGFYEQYFGPGTRLTVT.

Only a few counts were recorded for this clonotype. The rearrangement links TRBV7-9 to TRBJ1-1, with TRBD1 identical over 7 bases. Germline-derived CDR1 and CDR2 are SEHNR and FQNEAQ (reference sequence). The V and J ends lost 5 bases and 4 bases, in that order; junction bases with no gene match: 7. The CDR3 contains 14 residues. DNA for the CDR3: TGTGCCAGCAGCATTACAGGGGAGAGCACTGAAGCTTTCTTT. The encoded protein is CASSITGESTEAFF.

The V and J genes are TRBV11-2 and TRBJ2-3, with a tentative D call TRBD2 (6 bases). This CDR3 comprises 20 residues. Germline-derived CDR1 and CDR2 are SGHAT and FQNNGV. The V and J ends lost 0 bases and 0 bases respectively, with 22 bases between them. The CDR3 spells CASSLDTWGDGIGSTDTQYF. The CDR3 DNA follows: TGTGCCAGCAGCTTAGATACTTGGGGGGACGGCATCGGTAGCACAGATACGCAGTATTTT.

The chain combines TRBV24-1 with TRBJ2-5; possible D gene TRBD2, 6 bases. Trimming took 3 bases from V and 2 from J, leaving 12 bases between them. The V gene's germline CDR1 is KGHDR and CDR2 SFDVKD. The length of the CDR3 is 15 residues. Here the CDR3 DNA reads TGTGCCACCAGTGATGGCGGGACGGCGCAAGAGACCCAGTACTTC. Translation: CATSDGGTAQETQYF.

This clonotype was detected ten times or more. The J gene is TRBJ2-7, the V gene TRBV4-2, with D possibly TRBD1 on 5 matching bases. The CDR3 runs 15 residues. Between the trimmed V and J ends, which lost 4 bases and 3 bases, there was a span of 16 bases. CDR1 LGHNA and CDR2 YNFKEQ come from the germline V gene. CDR3 in DNA: TGTGCCAGCAGCCCCACAGGAGCCGACCTCTACGAGCAGTACTTC. Residues: CASSPTGADLYEQYF.

This clonotype occurred a few times. The V gene is TRBV4-1, the J gene TRBJ2-6; D is unclear. CDR3 size: 15 residues. Germline CDR1 and CDR2: MGHRA and YSYEKL. Trimming took off 2 bases at V and 4 bases at J, with 9 bases between the two ends. CDR3 nucleotides: TGCGCCAGCAGCCAAACCCTGGCCGGGGCCAACGTCCTGACTTTC. Its protein is CASSQTLAGANVLTF.

The chain combines TRBV3-1 with TRBJ2-3; D is ambiguous. The CDR3 extends over 12 amino acids. CDR1 and CDR2 (germline): LGHDT, YNNKEL (reference sequence). Trimming cost V 0 bases and J 6 bases, with 4 bases left between them. The chain's CDR3 is CASSQERDTQYF. As DNA, the CDR3 is TGTGCCAGCAGCCAAGAGAGGGATACGCAGTATTTT.

This chain connects TRBV7-8 to TRBJ2-5, with D possibly matching TRBD1 (6 bases). The CDR3 has 14 residues. V lost 2 bases and J lost 5, with 12 bases in between. Germline CDR1 is SGHVS and CDR2 is FQNEAQ. Here the CDR3 reads CASSLNTRGETQYF. The CDR3 DNA reads TGTGCCAGCAGCTTAAATACTAGGGGGGAGACCCAGTACTTC. Complete variable domain (other parts from reference TRBV7-8 and TRBJ2-5): GAGVSQSPRYKVAKRGQDVALRCDPISGHVSLFWYQQALGQGPEFLTYFQNEAQLDKSGLPSDRFFAERPEGSVSTLKIQRTQQEDSAVYLCASSLNTRGETQYFGPGTRLLVL.

The rearrangement links TRBV3-1 to TRBJ2-7, with D perhaps TRBD2 (5 bases). Deletions cut 4 bases from V and 3 bases from J, with 19 bases between. Germline V lookup: CDR1 LGHDT, CDR2 YNNKEL (reference sequence). The CDR3 covers 16 residues. This CDR3 reads CASSRGPVAGVYEQYF. The CDR3 DNA reads TGTGCCAGCAGCCGTGGTCCCGTCGCGGGTGTCTACGAGCAGTACTTC.

V gene TRBV7-3 combines with J gene TRBJ1-2; no definite D call. Germline values: CDR1 SGHTA, CDR2 FQGTGA. Deletions cut 5 bases from V and 7 bases from J, with 20 bases between. The CDR3 totals 15 residues. The CDR3 region has the DNA TGTGCCAGCAGCCCAGACCGGTCCGGCTCAGGTGGCTACACCTTC. Its protein is CASSPDRSGSGGYTF.

Only a few counts were recorded for this clonotype. This chain joins TRBV10-3 and TRBJ2-1, with D tentatively TRBD2 (6 bases). With 8 bases removed from V and 6 bases from J, the gap between germline ends came to 17 bases. The CDR3 runs 14 residues. Germline V CDR1 and CDR2: ENHRY, SYGVKD. The CDR3 DNA follows: TGTGCCATCGGTTTAGCGGCAACGGGCAATGAGCAGTTCTTC. This codes for CAIGLAATGNEQFF.

This clonotype was detected a few times. The chain is built from TRBV20-1 and TRBJ2-3, with unresolved D. V was clipped by 1 base and J by 2 bases, with 7 bases between them. The CDR3 totals 13 residues. CDR1 and CDR2 (germline): DFQATT, SNEGSKA (reference sequence). CDR3 nucleotides: TGCAGTGCTAGAGGGTCAGCCACAGATACGCAGTATTTT. The encoded protein is CSARGSATDTQYF.

This clonotype has only a few counts. This chain links TRBV13 with TRBJ2-4; 11 bases match TRBD2. This CDR3 has 19 amino acids. V dropped 0 bases and J dropped 2; count of bases not matched to a gene: 9. CDR1 and CDR2 from the germline V gene are PRHDT and FYEKMQ (reference sequence). CDR3 loop: CASSLGRLAGGVTKNIQYF. The CDR3 DNA follows: TGTGCCAGCAGCTTAGGACGGCTAGCGGGAGGAGTAACCAAAAACATTCAGTACTTC.

The sample holds many counts of this clonotype. V gene TRBV5-1 combines with J gene TRBJ2-2; D gene unclear. CDR3 length equals 17 residues. V gave up 0 bases and J gave up 2 bases, with 14 bases separating them. Germline V CDR1 and CDR2: SGHRS, YFSETQ. The chain's CDR3 is CASSLVGSRLNTGELFF. The DNA for the CDR3 is TGCGCCAGCAGCTTGGTCGGCAGCAGGCTTAACACCGGGGAGCTGTTTTTT.

The gene calls are TRBV9 and TRBJ1-4; the D gene is possibly TRBD1 (5 bases). CDR1 SGDLS and CDR2 YYNGEE come from the germline V gene. V dropped 4 bases and J dropped 8 bases, with 15 bases sitting between them. This CDR3 has 14 amino acids. CDR3 amino acids: CASSRRGGREKLFF. CDR3 bases: TGTGCCAGCAGCCGCCGGGGGGGGAGGGAAAAACTGTTTTTT.

The sample holds a few counts of this clonotype. The chain recombines TRBV12-3 or TRBV12-4 with TRBJ2-7; D possibly corresponds to TRBD2 (5 bases). Trimming took 5 bases from V and 2 from J, leaving 13 bases between them. CDR3 size: 14 residues. The CDR3 protein is CASSSGRKTYEQYF. The CDR3 DNA reads as TGTGCCAGCAGTAGCGGACGGAAGACCTACGAGCAGTACTTC.

This clonotype was seen only a few times. The rearrangement links TRBV12-3 or TRBV12-4 to TRBJ2-5; 15 bases fit TRBD2. The CDR3 covers 16 residues. Losses at the gene ends were 5 bases for V and 2 bases for J; bases not matched to a gene: 3. CDR3 DNA sequence: TGTGCCAGCAGTCGGACTAGCGGGGGGGTTCAAGAGACCCAGTACTTC. It specifies CASSRTSGGVQETQYF.

The V call is TRBV7-2, the J call TRBJ1-2; 8 bases agree with TRBD1. J gave up 7 bases and V 0 bases, and 7 bases lay outside the gene matches. Germline V gene sequence: CDR1 SGHTA, CDR2 FQGNSA. The CDR3 covers 15 residues. The CDR3 protein is CASSLAATGTGGYTF. In nucleotides, the CDR3 is TGTGCCAGCAGCTTAGCCGCGACAGGGACAGGTGGCTACACCTTC.

This clonotype was seen a few times. The J gene is TRBJ2-3, the V gene TRBV12-3 or TRBV12-4; D is perhaps TRBD2 (6 bases). The length of the CDR3 is 13 residues. Trimming removed 3 bases from V and 4 bases from J, with 8 bases in between. The CDR3 region has the DNA TGTGCCAGCAGTTTGACTAGTCCAGATACGCAGTATTTT. Encoded protein: CASSLTSPDTQYF.

This clonotype was seen a handful of times. The chain carries TRBV12-3 or TRBV12-4 and TRBJ2-5; 8 bases are shared with TRBD1. The CDR3 sequence is 14 residues long. The V gene end was trimmed by 6 bases and the J gene end by 5 bases; junction bases not matched to a gene: 8. CDR3 amino acids: CASRETGVMETQYF. The CDR3 nucleotides are TGTGCCAGCAGAGAGACAGGGGTAATGGAGACCCAGTACTTC.

V is TRBV29-1 and J is TRBJ2-1; 9 bases match TRBD2. The CDR3 loop spans 13 amino acids. V was pared by 4 bases and J by 5 bases, with 3 bases of the junction left unmatched. Germline loops: CDR1 SQVTM, CDR2 ANQGSEA. The CDR3 protein is CSVGSGRHNEQFF. In DNA, the CDR3 is TGCAGCGTTGGCAGCGGGAGGCACAATGAGCAGTTCTTC.

This clonotype was observed a few times. This sequence joins TRBV13 and TRBJ2-5; 7 nucleotides line up with TRBD2. Germline CDR1 is PRHDT and CDR2 is FYEKMQ (reference sequence). The CDR3 covers 16 residues. Unmatched junction bases numbered 11, after V lost 2 bases and J lost 5 bases. CDR3 protein: CASSLRGTTGEETQYF. CDR3 in DNA: TGTGCCAGCAGCTTACGGGGGACTACGGGGGAGGAGACCCAGTACTTC.

This clonotype came up a few times. The gene calls are TRBV14 and TRBJ2-1; possibly TRBD2 for D (6 bases). This CDR3 is built from 12 residues. V lost 4 bases and J lost 8, with 9 bases in between. Germline assignment: CDR1 SGHDN and CDR2 FVKESK. The CDR3 DNA reads TGTGCCAGCAGCCGCGGGACGTATGAGCAGTTCTTC. It encodes CASSRGTYEQFF. The full variable domain, with the rest looked up from reference TRBV14 and TRBJ2-1, is EAGVTQFPSHSVIEKGQTVTLRCDPISGHDNLYWYRRVMGKEIKFLLHFVKESKQDESGMPNNRFLAERTGGTYSTLKVQPAELEDSGVYFCASSRGTYEQFFGPGTRLTVL.